This T cell receptor (beta chain) originates from a study of blood T cell repertoires in COVID-19. Study-wide context: The cDNA or gDNA used as material had been derived from T cells, B-cell-depleted T cells, or PBMCs.

Trimming left V 11 bases short and J 3 bases short, with 15 bases between. From germline, CDR1 is MNHEY and CDR2 SVGAGI. The CDR3 has 13 residues. Measured with immunoSEQ multiplex PCR; TCRdb has only the in-frame clones, and not every one. Here the sample spans fewer than 350,000 clones, around 89% being singletons. The gene calls are TRBV6-5 and TRBJ2-3; a weak D match, TRBD1 (5 bases). The sequence came from a woman aged 60-70 years in a cohort exposed to, infected with or recovered from COVID-19 (not recorded which). The sequencing sample was made of PBMCs or T cells enriched from blood (not recorded which). CDR3 in DNA: TGTGCCTCAGCCAGGGATGGGACAGATACGCAGTATTTT. It encodes CASARDGTDTQYF.